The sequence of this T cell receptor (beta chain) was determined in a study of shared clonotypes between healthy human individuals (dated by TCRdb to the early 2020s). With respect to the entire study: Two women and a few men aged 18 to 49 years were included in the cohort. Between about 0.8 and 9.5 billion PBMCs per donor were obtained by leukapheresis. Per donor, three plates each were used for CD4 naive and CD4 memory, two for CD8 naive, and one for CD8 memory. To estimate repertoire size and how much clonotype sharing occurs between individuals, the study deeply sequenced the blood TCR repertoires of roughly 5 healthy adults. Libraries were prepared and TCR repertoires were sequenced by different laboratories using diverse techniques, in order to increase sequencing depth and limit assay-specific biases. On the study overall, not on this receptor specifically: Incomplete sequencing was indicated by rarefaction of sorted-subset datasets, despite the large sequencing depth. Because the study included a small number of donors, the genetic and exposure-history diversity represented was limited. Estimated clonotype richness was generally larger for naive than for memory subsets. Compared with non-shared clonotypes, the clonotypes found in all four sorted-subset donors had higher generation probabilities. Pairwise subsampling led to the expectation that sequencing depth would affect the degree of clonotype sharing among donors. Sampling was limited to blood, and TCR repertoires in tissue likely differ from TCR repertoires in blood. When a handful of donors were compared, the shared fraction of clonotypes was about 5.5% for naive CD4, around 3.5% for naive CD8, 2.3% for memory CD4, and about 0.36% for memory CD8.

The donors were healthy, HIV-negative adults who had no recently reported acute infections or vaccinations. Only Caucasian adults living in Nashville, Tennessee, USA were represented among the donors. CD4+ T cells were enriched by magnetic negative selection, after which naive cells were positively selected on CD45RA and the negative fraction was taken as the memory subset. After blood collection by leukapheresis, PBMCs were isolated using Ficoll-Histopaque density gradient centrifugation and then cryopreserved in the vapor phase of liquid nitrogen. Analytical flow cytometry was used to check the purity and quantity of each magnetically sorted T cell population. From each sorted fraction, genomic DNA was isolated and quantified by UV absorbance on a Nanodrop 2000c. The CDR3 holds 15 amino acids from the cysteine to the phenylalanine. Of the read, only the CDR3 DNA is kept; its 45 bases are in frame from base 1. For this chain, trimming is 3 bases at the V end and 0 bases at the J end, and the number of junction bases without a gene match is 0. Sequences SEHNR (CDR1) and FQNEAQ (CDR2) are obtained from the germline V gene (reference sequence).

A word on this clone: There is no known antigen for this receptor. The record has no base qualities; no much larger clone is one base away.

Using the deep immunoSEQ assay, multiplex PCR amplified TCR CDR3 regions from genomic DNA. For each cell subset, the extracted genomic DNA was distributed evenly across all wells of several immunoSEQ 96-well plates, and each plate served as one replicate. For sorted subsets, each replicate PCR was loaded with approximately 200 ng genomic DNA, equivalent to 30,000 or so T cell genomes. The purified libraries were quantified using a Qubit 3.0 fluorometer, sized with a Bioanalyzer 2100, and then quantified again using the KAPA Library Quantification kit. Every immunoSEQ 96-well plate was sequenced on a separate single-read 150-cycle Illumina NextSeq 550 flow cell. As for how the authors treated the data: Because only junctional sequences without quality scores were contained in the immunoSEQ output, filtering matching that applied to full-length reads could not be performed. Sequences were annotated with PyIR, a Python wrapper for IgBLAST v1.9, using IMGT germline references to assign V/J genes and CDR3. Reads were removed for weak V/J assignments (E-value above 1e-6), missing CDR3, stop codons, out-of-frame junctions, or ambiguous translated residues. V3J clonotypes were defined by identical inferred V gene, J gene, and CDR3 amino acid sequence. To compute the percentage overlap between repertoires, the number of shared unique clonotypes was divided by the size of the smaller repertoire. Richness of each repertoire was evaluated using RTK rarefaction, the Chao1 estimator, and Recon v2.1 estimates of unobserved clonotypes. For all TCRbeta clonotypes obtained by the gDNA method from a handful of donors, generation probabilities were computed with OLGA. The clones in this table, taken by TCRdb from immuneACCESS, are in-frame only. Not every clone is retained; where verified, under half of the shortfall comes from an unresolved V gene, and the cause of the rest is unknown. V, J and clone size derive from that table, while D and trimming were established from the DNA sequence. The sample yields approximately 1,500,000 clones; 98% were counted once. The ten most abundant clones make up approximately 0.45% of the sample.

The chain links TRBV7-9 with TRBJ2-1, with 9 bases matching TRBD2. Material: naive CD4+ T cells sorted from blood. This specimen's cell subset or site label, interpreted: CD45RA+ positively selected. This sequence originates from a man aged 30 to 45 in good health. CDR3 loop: CASSFSGSSYNEQFF. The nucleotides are TGTGCCAGCAGCTTTAGCGGGAGCTCCTACAATGAGCAGTTCTTC.